The 21 T cell receptor beta chains listed next were all sequenced from one sample in a study of patients and donors after allogeneic stem cell transplantation. TCRdb analysed the RT-PCR reads with MiXCR anew, one entry per CDR3 protein. Among about a million distinct CDR3 sequences, approximately 18% were seen once, and the ten largest hold around 6%. Sequencing was done on a sample of blood, either unsorted or a sorted T cell fraction (not recorded which). Receptors originate from a human donor who was either an allogeneic HSCT recipient or a stem cell or donor lymphocyte infusion donor (not recorded which). It is not recorded whose cells these are; they may come from a transplant donor.

The gene calls are TRBV20-1 and TRBJ2-2; 7 bases agree with TRBD1. Germline values: CDR1 DFQATT, CDR2 SNEGSKA (reference sequence). The CDR3 sequence is 15 residues long. V lost 3 bases and J lost 0; bases outside the gene matches: 4. CDR3 DNA sequence: TGCAGTGCTAGTAGACAGGGTCCGAACACCGGGGAGCTGTTTTTT. It codes for CSASRQGPNTGELFF.

This clonotype has a handful of counts. The chain has TRBV5-6 and TRBJ2-7; no reliable D call. The V end lost 3 bases, the J end lost 6 bases, and 10 bases lay between the germline ends. Germline lookup yields CDR1 SGHDT and CDR2 YYEEEE. There are 12 residues in the CDR3. CDR3 sequence reads: CASSSSSIEQYF. Here the CDR3 DNA reads TGTGCCAGCAGCTCGTCATCGATCGAGCAGTACTTC.

This clonotype was counted ten times or more. The CDR3 DNA reads as TGTGCCAGCAGTCCGATCTGGTCCGGGGAGCTGTTTTTT. It encodes CASSPIWSGELFF. The chain joins TRBV12-3 or TRBV12-4 to TRBJ2-2; no firm D call. This CDR3 comprises 13 residues. V lost 5 bases to trimming and J lost 6 bases, with 10 bases between them.

J is TRBJ1-4 and V is TRBV4-1; no reliable D call. This CDR3 is 14 amino acids long. Germline-derived CDR1 and CDR2 are MGHRA and YSYEKL. Trimming removed 1 base from V and 6 bases from J, with 9 bases in between. The CDR3 protein is CASSQGARDEKLFF. The CDR3 nucleotides are TGCGCCAGCAGCCAAGGGGCACGGGATGAAAAACTGTTTTTT.

The rearrangement uses TRBV29-1 and TRBJ2-1; the match to TRBD2 covers 8 bases. Germline lookup yields CDR1 SQVTM and CDR2 ANQGSEA. With V trimmed by 7 bases and J by 6 bases, 11 bases remained unmatched. The CDR3 loop spans 14 amino acids. CDR3 loop: CSGIRTGTSNEQFF. The CDR3, as DNA: TGCAGCGGAATAAGAACCGGGACTAGCAATGAGCAGTTCTTC.

The chain links TRBV5-4 to TRBJ2-1; 8 nucleotides agree with TRBD1. CDR3 length equals 17 residues. Germline V CDR1 and CDR2: SGHNT, YYREEE (reference sequence). With V trimmed by 7 bases and J by 2 bases, 14 bases remained unmatched. In DNA, the CDR3 is TGTGCCAGCGGCCACGCTTCCAGGGGGCCGACCTACAATGAGCAGTTCTTC. It is translated as CASGHASRGPTYNEQFF.

This clonotype was counted at least ten times. This rearrangement joins TRBV5-6 to TRBJ1-1; weak D call: TRBD1 (6 bases). V was clipped by 5 bases and J by 1 base, with 12 bases between them. CDR3 length: 14 residues. The V gene's germline CDR1 is SGHDT and CDR2 YYEEEE. CDR3 nucleotide sequence: TGTGCCAGCAGTTATGGACAGAAGAACACTGAAGCTTTCTTT. Its protein product is CASSYGQKNTEAFF.

This chain joins TRBV12-3 or TRBV12-4 and TRBJ2-6; TRBD1 agrees at 7 bases. J lost 0 bases, V lost 5 bases, and 13 bases had no gene match. This CDR3 has 19 residues. As DNA, the CDR3 is TGTGCCAGCAGTCCCATTCCGACAGGGACGATCTCTGGGGCCAACGTCCTGACTTTC. Amino acid sequence: CASSPIPTGTISGANVLTF.

This chain uses TRBV4-1 with TRBJ2-2; 10 nucleotides match TRBD2. The CDR3 spans 18 residues. Germline CDR1 is MGHRA and CDR2 is YSYEKL. The ends lost 0 bases at V and 6 bases at J; junction bases unmatched: 10. CDR3 protein: CASSQDWGSGRPSGELFF. CDR3 sequence (DNA): TGCGCCAGCAGCCAAGATTGGGGTAGCGGGAGGCCCTCCGGGGAGCTGTTTTTT.

This clonotype has at least ten counts. The chain uses TRBV30 and TRBJ1-5; no clear D gene. Germline-derived CDR1 and CDR2 are GTSNPN and SVGIG (reference sequence). Trimming took 0 bases from V and 6 from J, leaving 6 bases between them. The CDR3 extends over 12 amino acids. The CDR3 here is CAWSVRGQPQHF. CDR3 nucleotide sequence: TGTGCCTGGAGTGTGCGGGGTCAGCCCCAGCATTTT.

The J gene is TRBJ2-3, the V gene TRBV12-3 or TRBV12-4; D gene ambiguous. V was pared by 3 bases and J by 4 bases, with 11 bases between. The CDR3 length is 14 residues. Here the CDR3 DNA reads TGTGCCAGCAGTTTCGATGGAAGGGCAGATACGCAGTATTTT. Amino acids: CASSFDGRADTQYF.

This clonotype came up a few times. The V gene is TRBV7-9, the J gene TRBJ2-1; 12 positions match TRBD2. The trim removed 4 bases at V and 10 bases at J, leaving 8 bases unmatched. CDR1 and CDR2 (germline): SEHNR, FQNEAQ (reference sequence). The CDR3 extends over 15 amino acids. In DNA form, the CDR3 reads TGTGCCAGCAGCTCGAGGCTAGCGGGGGGGCAGGAGCAGTTCTTC. Its protein product is CASSSRLAGGQEQFF.

In this sample, this clonotype turned up a few times. The V and J genes are TRBV5-1 and TRBJ2-7, with D maybe TRBD1 (5 bases). The CDR3 covers 15 residues. V gave up 2 bases and J gave up 3 bases, with 15 bases separating them. Germline CDR1 is SGHRS and CDR2 is YFSETQ. CDR3 residues: CASSLGTGQHYEQYF. In DNA form, the CDR3 reads TGCGCCAGCAGCTTAGGAACAGGACAACACTACGAGCAGTACTTC. Combining the CDR3 with reference TRBV5-1 and TRBJ2-7 gives the whole variable domain KAGVTQTPRYLIKTRGQQVTLSCSPISGHRSVSWYQQTPGQGLQFLFEYFSETQRNKGNFPGRFSGRQFSNSRSEMNVSTLELGDSALYLCASSLGTGQHYEQYFGPGTRLTVT.

The table lists this clonotype with a few counts. The rearrangement joins TRBV18 to TRBJ2-5, with 7 bases matching TRBD1. The germline V gene has CDR1 KGHSH and CDR2 LQKENI. CDR3 length equals 15 residues. Trimming took 2 bases from V and 3 from J; bases not matched to a gene: 6. CDR3 protein: CASSPKKGTEETQYF. CDR3 DNA: TGTGCCAGCTCACCAAAAAAGGGGACAGAAGAGACCCAGTACTTC.

The rearrangement joins TRBV29-1 to TRBJ1-2; D is undetermined. CDR1 and CDR2 (germline): SQVTM, ANQGSEA. Trimming left V 6 bases short and J 0 bases short, with 17 bases between. The CDR3 is made up of 15 amino acids. Here the CDR3 reads CSVLVGPETNYGYTF. The CDR3 DNA sequence: TGCAGCGTACTAGTTGGACCGGAGACTAACTATGGCTACACCTTC.

This rearrangement joins TRBV5-1 to TRBJ1-2; D uncertain. The CDR3 runs 13 residues. Trimming removed 6 bases from V and 0 bases from J, with 9 bases in between. Looked up from germline, CDR1 is SGHRS and CDR2 is YFSETQ. The CDR3 sequence is CASNSEANYGYTF. CDR3 sequence (DNA): TGCGCCAGCAATTCGGAAGCTAACTATGGCTACACCTTC.

This clonotype was recorded a few times. J is TRBJ2-2 and V is TRBV29-1; TRBD2 aligns across 14 bases. With 4 bases clipped from V and 4 bases from J, the junction kept 11 bases outside the gene matches. The CDR3 extends over 18 amino acids. Germline assignment: CDR1 SQVTM and CDR2 ANQGSEA. CDR3 DNA: TGCAGCGTTGGCCCCGGGACTAGCGGGAGAATAGTCACCGGGGAGCTGTTTTTT. It yields the protein CSVGPGTSGRIVTGELFF.

V and J are TRBV12-3 or TRBV12-4 and TRBJ2-1, with TRBD2 matching 10 bases. After removal of 3 bases from V and 7 bases from J, the junction contained 6 bases not matched to a gene. This CDR3 contains 15 residues. The CDR3 spells CASSFPSGRTNEQFF. CDR3 in DNA: TGTGCCAGCAGTTTCCCTAGCGGGAGAACAAATGAGCAGTTCTTC.

CDR3 in amino acids: CSARAGQPIFTGELFF. The CDR3 DNA reads TGCAGTGCTAGAGCGGGACAGCCGATCTTCACCGGGGAGCTGTTTTTT. The V and J genes are TRBV20-1 and TRBJ2-2; 7 nucleotides match TRBD1. This CDR3 has 16 amino acids. V dropped 1 base and J dropped 4; count of bases not matched to a gene: 9. Looked up from germline, CDR1 is DFQATT and CDR2 is SNEGSKA (reference sequence).

This CDR3 reads CASSSRGGGWDEQFF. Written as DNA, the CDR3 is TGTGCCAGCAGCTCCCGAGGGGGAGGGTGGGATGAGCAGTTCTTC. This chain uses TRBV5-8 with TRBJ2-1; weak D call: TRBD2 (7 bases). Germline-derived CDR1 and CDR2 are SGHTS and YDEGEE. This CDR3 spans 15 amino acids. The V and J ends lost 3 bases and 8 bases respectively, with 18 bases between them.

This clonotype was observed many times. The V gene is TRBV9, the J gene TRBJ1-1; perhaps TRBD1 as D (5 bases). Germline CDR1 SGDLS, CDR2 YYNGEE. Trimming cost V 0 bases and J 6 bases, with 12 bases left between them. The CDR3 is made up of 14 amino acids. The CDR3: CASSVEAGFPEAFF. CDR3 bases: TGTGCCAGCAGCGTAGAGGCAGGGTTCCCTGAAGCTTTCTTT.